The present T cell receptor (beta chain) was sequenced within a study of blood T cell repertoires in COVID-19. Original processing methods: Counts of nucleated cells, estimated from reference gene primer amplification, were obtained. This table comes from immunoSEQ multiplex PCR, and its TCRdb copy is limited to in-frame clones, with some not included. That table supplies the V and J calls and clone size; D and trimming were determined from the DNA. There are roughly 100,000 clones in the sample; around 84% occur only once, and around 2.9% lies in the top ten. This CDR3 region has 14 residues. Germline-derived CDR1 and CDR2 are LNHNV and YYDKDF (reference sequence). Trimming shortened V by 0 bases and J by 8 bases, and 10 bases separated the two germline ends.

The sample was peripheral blood. The rearrangement joins TRBV15 to TRBJ1-4; D might be TRBD1 (5 bases). The sequence was obtained from a man between 50 and 59 years old with active or convalescent COVID-19. CDR3 loop: CATSRDETAEKLFF. The CDR3 nucleotides are TGTGCCACCAGCAGAGACGAGACAGCCGAAAAACTGTTTTTT.